The 15 T cell receptor beta chains presented below share a single source sample, sequenced in a study of shared clonotypes between healthy human individuals. TCRdb's copy holds only in-frame clones and misses some; the assay was immunoSEQ multiplex PCR. The sample has 1.5 million to 1.9 million clones, approximately 98% seen once. What was sequenced was naive CD4+ T cells sorted from blood. The subset is: CD45RA+ positively selected. These receptors all come from a young man in good health.

The chain carries TRBV15 and TRBJ2-7; either TRBD1 or TRBD2 may fit D (5 bases each). V lost 0 bases, J lost 2 bases, and 11 bases lay in between. Germline V lookup: CDR1 LNHNV, CDR2 YYDKDF (reference sequence). The CDR3 covers 15 residues. The CDR3 here is CATSRDGGYTYEQYF. The CDR3 DNA is TGTGCCACCAGCAGAGATGGGGGATATACCTACGAGCAGTACTTC. The variable domain in full, with the rest retrieved from reference TRBV15 and TRBJ2-7, is DAMVIQNPRYQVTQFGKPVTLSCSQTLNHNVMYWYQQKSSQAPKLLFHYYDKDFNNEADTPDNFQSRRPNTSFCFLDIRSPGLGDTAMYLCATSRDGGYTYEQYFGPGTRLTVT.

This chain links TRBV21-1 with TRBJ1-2; TRBD1 is taken as the D call from the table, unchecked against the DNA. TRBV21-1 constitutes a pseudogene. There are 12 residues in the CDR3. The CDR3 sequence is CARKDRAYGYTF. DNA for the CDR3: TGTGCCAGAAAGGACAGGGCATATGGCTACACCTTC.

The chain combines TRBV9 with TRBJ2-2; 8 nucleotides align to TRBD2. This CDR3 region has 18 residues. Losses at the gene ends were 4 bases for V and 4 bases for J; bases not matched to a gene: 15. Germline V CDR1 and CDR2: SGDLS, YYNGEE. The CDR3 nucleotides read TGTGCCAGCAGCATGACGGGAGGGCCCCCTTCGATCACCGGGGAGCTGTTTTTT. The encoded protein is CASSMTGGPPSITGELFF.

This rearrangement joins TRBV9 to TRBJ1-6, with D hard to call. V lost 0 bases and J lost 9, with 4 bases in between. The CDR3 length is 12 residues. Germline values: CDR1 SGDLS, CDR2 YYNGEE. CDR3 nucleotide sequence: TGTGCCAGCAGCGTAGGTACTTCACCCCTCCACTTT. This gives the protein CASSVGTSPLHF.

CDR3 amino acids: CASSLSASFRLHTEAFF. CDR3 sequence (DNA): TGTGCCAGCAGCTTATCAGCTTCATTTCGGCTTCACACTGAAGCTTTCTTT. V gene TRBV11-2 combines with J gene TRBJ1-1; D is unresolved. Germline V gene data show CDR1 as SGHAT and CDR2 as FQNNGV. Trimming pared 2 bases from V and 3 bases from J, leaving 19 bases between. The CDR3 is made up of 17 amino acids.

This rearrangement joins TRBV5-1 to TRBJ1-5; no clear D. Germline V gives CDR1 SGHRS, CDR2 YFSETQ. Trimming stripped 0 bases from V and 6 bases from J, with 10 bases between. The CDR3 has 14 amino acids. CDR3 in amino acids: CASSLEGIGQPQHF. The CDR3 nucleotides are TGCGCCAGCAGCTTGGAAGGGATTGGTCAGCCCCAGCATTTT.

J is TRBJ2-1 and V is TRBV18; 7 bases are shared with TRBD2. Per germline, CDR1 KGHSH and CDR2 LQKENI. J was trimmed by 0 bases and V by 3 bases; bases with no gene match: 8. This CDR3 has 17 amino acids. The CDR3 sequence is CASSPAVGGSSYNEQFF. In DNA, the CDR3 is TGTGCCAGCTCACCGGCGGTGGGGGGGAGCTCCTACAATGAGCAGTTCTTC.

Details on this clone: This CDR3 is also generated by other DNA sequences in the sample. The J gene is TRBJ2-1, the V gene TRBV18, with D possibly TRBD1 on 5 matching bases. V was clipped by 3 bases and J by 13 bases, with 10 bases between them. This CDR3 has 11 residues. Germline-derived CDR1 and CDR2 are KGHSH and LQKENI. The CDR3 region is CASSPLGEQFF. DNA of the CDR3: TGTGCCAGCTCACCTCTAGGGGAACAGTTCTTC.

This clone has a single count. The chain recombines TRBV6-6 with TRBJ1-5; perhaps TRBD1 as D (5 bases). The CDR3 contains 14 residues. The V and J ends lost 6 bases and 3 bases respectively, with 12 bases between them. The germline CDR1 and CDR2 sequences are MNHNY and SVGAGI (reference sequence). DNA of the CDR3: TGTGCCAGCAGATACAGGCCGATCAATCAGCCCCAGCATTTT. Translation gives CASRYRPINQPQHF.

J is TRBJ2-1 and V is TRBV10-2; tentatively, D is TRBD1 or TRBD2 (7 bases each). Trimming took 6 bases from V and 4 from J, leaving 16 bases between them. Germline CDR1 is WSHSY and CDR2 is SAAADI. This CDR3 has 15 residues. The CDR3, as DNA: TGCGCCAGCAGGGAGCGGGACAGCGATTACAATGAGCAGTTCTTC. Amino acids: CASRERDSDYNEQFF.

CDR3 sequence (DNA): TGTGCCAGCAGCTCACCGGGACTAGCAGGGAATGAGCAGTTCTTC. It codes for CASSSPGLAGNEQFF. The chain employs TRBV11-2 and TRBJ2-1; 9 bases agree with TRBD2. The CDR3 length is 15 residues. CDR1 is SGHAT, CDR2 FQNNGV, per germline. V shed 4 bases and J 7 bases; nucleotides not matched to a gene: 8.

This rearrangement joins TRBV2 to TRBJ2-5; 9 nucleotides line up with TRBD2. This CDR3 comprises 15 residues. The J segment lost 2 bases and the V segment lost 4 bases, leaving 5 bases of the junction unmatched. Germline V lookup: CDR1 SNHLY, CDR2 FYNNEI. Here the CDR3 reads CASSVAGVVQETQYF. The CDR3 DNA reads TGTGCCAGCAGTGTAGCGGGAGTGGTGCAAGAGACCCAGTACTTC.

The rearrangement uses TRBV29-1 and TRBJ2-2; TRBD1 might be the D (5 bases). Germline V CDR1 and CDR2: SQVTM, ANQGSEA. The CDR3 is made up of 14 amino acids. V gave up 7 bases and J gave up 2 bases, with 14 bases separating them. Here the CDR3 reads CSAEGHLNTGELFF. For the CDR3, the DNA is TGCAGCGCCGAAGGACACCTAAACACCGGGGAGCTGTTTTTT.

As concerns this clone: This sample includes further DNA sequences coding for the same CDR3. The CDR3 loop is CASSSGQGNEKLFF. The CDR3 DNA follows: TGTGCCAGCAGTTCGGGACAGGGGAATGAAAAACTGTTTTTT. The genes are TRBV6-6 and TRBJ1-4; 10 nucleotides agree with TRBD1. Germline V gene lookup returns CDR1 MNHNY and CDR2 SVGAGI (reference sequence). Losses at the gene ends were 4 bases for V and 5 bases for J; bases not matched to a gene: 1. The CDR3 has 14 amino acids.

J is TRBJ2-2 and V is TRBV10-2; weak D call: TRBD2 (7 bases). The CDR3 loop spans 14 amino acids. Trimming left V 4 bases short and J 8 bases short, with 14 bases between. Germline V gives CDR1 WSHSY, CDR2 SAAADI. CDR3 sequence: CASSVLGGAGELFF. As DNA, the CDR3 is TGCGCCAGCAGTGTCCTGGGGGGGGCGGGGGAGCTGTTTTTT.